This T cell receptor (beta chain) was documented in a study of vaccination effects on CD4 cells after COVID-19. Study details: Samples collected post-vaccine were obtained a median of 72 days after the second dose.

Repertoires were generated with immunoSEQ multiplex PCR, while TCRdb's copy carries only in-frame clones and drops some. The sample has fewer than 55,000 clones; less than 85% are singletons. General observations from the study: Limitations: small convalescent group and missing early post-infection timepoints. New vaccine-induced clones made up most post-vaccine spike-reactive clones in convalescents.

As regards this clone: Its matching antigen is unknown. A junction end diverges from the germline sequence, so it may reflect a read error.

The CDR3 has 15 residues. Germline V lookup: CDR1 SSHAT, CDR2 FNYEAQ (reference sequence). With approximately 10 days of culture completed, CD4+ T cells were isolated. The person acquired a PCR-confirmed SARS-CoV-2 infection between March and December 2020. All study participants received two doses of BNT162b2 or mRNA-1273 vaccine. Cultures got half-medium changes with IL-2 on days 3 and 7. The sample in question was CD4+ T cells from PBMCs cultured without peptide, obtained after COVID-19 vaccination. The V gene is TRBV7-7, the J gene TRBJ1-4; the D gene is possibly TRBD1 (5 bases). This TCR was recovered from a human donor who had a prior SARS-CoV-2 infection. CDR3 in amino acids: CASSLGPGRNEKLFF. The CDR3 region has the DNA TGTGCTAGCAGCTTAGGCCCGGGACGGAATGAAAAACTGTTTTTT.